This is a list of T cell receptor beta chains from one sample in a study of CD8+CD57+ T cells in acquired aplastic anemia. One entry per CDR3 protein results from TCRdb running MiXCR on the reads. Among hundreds of thousands of distinct CDR3 sequences listed, 65% to 80% were seen once. The sample comprised sorted CD4+, CD8+, or CD8+CD57+ T cells (not recorded which) from PBMCs. These receptors all come from a human donor in good health, serving as a control. Both conserved end residues are part of each CDR3.

V gene: TRBV5-6
CDR3 protein: CASSTGFGGRETQYF

V gene: TRBV9
CDR3 protein: CASSSEGGTGSYEQYF

V gene: TRBV29-1
CDR3 protein: CSVGAGIRGKQLF

V gene: TRBV6-2/TRBV6-3
CDR3 protein: CASSSVNRGNQPQYF

V gene: TRBV7-9
CDR3 protein: CASSWGRGGGSPLHF

V gene: TRBV25-1
CDR3 protein: CASSESGPYTEAFF

V gene: TRBV19
CDR3 protein: CASSTGSSDTQYF

V gene: TRBV7-2
CDR3 protein: CASSSAPTEAFF

V gene: TRBV15
CDR3 protein: CASSRGVGGGFNEQYF

V gene: TRBV6-5
CDR3 protein: CASSYQASGDQETQYF

V gene: TRBV6-5
CDR3 protein: CASRGRGETQYF

V gene: TRBV10-3
CDR3 protein: CAIAAPVPSPGELFF

V gene: TRBV5-8
CDR3 protein: CASSQDIRTGEETQYF

V gene: TRBV19
CDR3 protein: CASSRLLGQGFYEQYF

V gene: TRBV20-1
CDR3 protein: CSARARGHDTEAFF

V gene: TRBV29-1
CDR3 protein: CSVGGTGEQYF

V gene: TRBV20-1
CDR3 protein: CSAVPARGANGYTF

V gene: TRBV19
CDR3 protein: CASSATGNTEAFF

V gene: TRBV15
CDR3 protein: CATSTSTGYNSPLHF

V gene: TRBV7-2
CDR3 protein: CASSLEPGTGGYEQYF

V gene: TRBV20-1
CDR3 protein: CSARDIGQGHQPQHF

V gene: TRBV7-7
CDR3 protein: CASSVSPSGEKLFTF

V gene: TRBV2
CDR3 protein: CASTWGSGMGSYEQYF

V gene: TRBV20-1
CDR3 protein: CSANGDSYEPQHF

V gene: TRBV7-2
CDR3 protein: CASSLVEQGAYEQYF

V gene: TRBV9
CDR3 protein: CASSEGSRGSPGDTQYF

V gene: TRBV30
CDR3 protein: CAWSEGRTEALHF

V gene: TRBV6-6
CDR3 protein: CAGTNNQPQHF

V gene: TRBV5-1
CDR3 protein: CASSLTTGTGLDNYGYTF

V gene: TRBV12-5
CDR3 protein: CASSPPGSGRGEQYF

V gene: TRBV6-1
CDR3 protein: CASMGGFYEQYF

V gene: TRBV18
CDR3 protein: CASSAGQGGGTNEKLFF

V gene: TRBV12-3/TRBV12-4
CDR3 protein: CASSAAGGEQYF

V gene: TRBV7-2
CDR3 protein: CASRRRAANTEAFYF

V gene: TRBV18
CDR3 protein: CASSPREALTYEQYF

V gene: TRBV20-1
CDR3 protein: CSASVTGSGVPYGYTF

V gene: TRBV24-1
CDR3 protein: CATNRPWVGKLFF

V gene: TRBV7-8
CDR3 protein: CASRLAGGETQYF

V gene: TRBV6-1
CDR3 protein: CASSGGQGYREDYGYTF

V gene: TRBV7-2
CDR3 protein: CASTTTPGWGTQYF

V gene: TRBV7-3
CDR3 protein: CASSLEWNRAGGEF

V gene: TRBV5-6
CDR3 protein: CASSLWFAENEKLFF

V gene: TRBV19
CDR3 protein: CASSIGLKSYDTYF

V gene: TRBV7-2
CDR3 protein: CASSFRPGLNNEQFF